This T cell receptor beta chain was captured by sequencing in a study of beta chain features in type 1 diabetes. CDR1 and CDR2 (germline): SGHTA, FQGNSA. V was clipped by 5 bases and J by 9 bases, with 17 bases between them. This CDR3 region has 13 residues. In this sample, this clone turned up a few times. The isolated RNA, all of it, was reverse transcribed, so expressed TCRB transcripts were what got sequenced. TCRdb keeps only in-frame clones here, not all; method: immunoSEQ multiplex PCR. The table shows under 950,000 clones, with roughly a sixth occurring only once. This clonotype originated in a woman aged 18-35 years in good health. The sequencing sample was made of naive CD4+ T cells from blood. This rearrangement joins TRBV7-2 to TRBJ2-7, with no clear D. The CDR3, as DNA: TGTGCCAGCAGCCAAGACCGCCGGGCTGGGCAGTACTTC. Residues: CASSQDRRAGQYF.